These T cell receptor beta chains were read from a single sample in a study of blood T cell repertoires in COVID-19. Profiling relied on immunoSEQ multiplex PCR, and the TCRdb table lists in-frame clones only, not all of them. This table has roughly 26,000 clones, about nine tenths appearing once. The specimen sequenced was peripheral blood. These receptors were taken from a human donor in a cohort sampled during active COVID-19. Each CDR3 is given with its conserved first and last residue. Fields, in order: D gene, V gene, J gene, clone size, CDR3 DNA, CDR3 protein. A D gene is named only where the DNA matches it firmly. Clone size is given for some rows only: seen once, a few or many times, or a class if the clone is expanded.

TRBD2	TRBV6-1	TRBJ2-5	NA	TGTGCCAGCAGTGAAGTGTTCCCGGGCGGGGGGCCCCCAGAGATCCAGTACTTC	CASSEVFPGGGPPEIQYF
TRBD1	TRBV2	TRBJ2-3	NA	TGTGCCAGCAGTTTGGACAGGACCACAGATACGCAGTATTTT	CASSLDRTTDTQYF
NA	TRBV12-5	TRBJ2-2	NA	TGTGCTAGTGGACGCCGACAGGCCGCGAACACCGGGGAGCTGTTTTTT	CASGRRQAANTGELFF
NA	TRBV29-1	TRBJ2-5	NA	TGCAGCGTTGTTCCTCAAGAGACCCAGTACTTC	CSVVPQETQYF
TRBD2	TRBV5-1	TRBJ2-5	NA	TGCGCCAGCAGCCCGGGAGGAGGTCGGGCCCAGTACTTC	CASSPGGGRAQYF
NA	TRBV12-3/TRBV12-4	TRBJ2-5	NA	TGTGCCAGCAGTCAGACTCCCGAGACCCAGTACTTC	CASSQTPETQYF
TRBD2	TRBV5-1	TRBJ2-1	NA	TGCGCCAGCAGCCCAGTAGCGGGGATTTACAATGAGCAGTTCTTC	CASSPVAGIYNEQFF
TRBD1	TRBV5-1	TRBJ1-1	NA	TGCGCCAGCAGGGGACAGGGCAACACTGAAGCTTTCTTT	CASRGQGNTEAFF
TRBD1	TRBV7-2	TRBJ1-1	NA	TGTGCCAGCAGCTTATTGGCCGGGACAGGGAAAACTGAAGCTTTCTTT	CASSLLAGTGKTEAFF
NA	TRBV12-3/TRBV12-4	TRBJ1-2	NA	TGTGCCAGCAGTTTAAGCGGGCATGGCTACACCTTC	CASSLSGHGYTF
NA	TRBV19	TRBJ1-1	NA	TGTGCCAGTAGTATCACAGTTAACACTGAAGCTTTCTTT	CASSITVNTEAFF
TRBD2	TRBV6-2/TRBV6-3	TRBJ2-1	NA	TGTGCCAGCAGCCTCGGACTAGCGGGGGCCCGGGGTGAGCAGTTCTTC	CASSLGLAGARGEQFF
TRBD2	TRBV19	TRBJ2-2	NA	TGTGCCAGTAGCCCCGGGACTAGCGGGAGGTCGTGGACCGGGGAGCTGTTTTTT	CASSPGTSGRSWTGELFF
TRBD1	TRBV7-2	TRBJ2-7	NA	TGTGCCAGCAGCCCAACGACTGGGACAGGGGGAGAGCAGTACTTC	CASSPTTGTGGEQYF
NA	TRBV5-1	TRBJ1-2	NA	TGCGCCAGCAGCCCGGGTCCCGGGGGGGGTTCCGACTATGGCTACACCTTC	CASSPGPGGGSDYGYTF
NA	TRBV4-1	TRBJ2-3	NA	TGCGCCAGCAGCCAAGAACAGGGCTCTCTTAGCACAGATACGCAGTATTTT	CASSQEQGSLSTDTQYF
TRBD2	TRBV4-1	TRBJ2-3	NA	TGCGCCAGCAGCCAGGCCGGGACTACCGCCTTGGATACGCAGTATTTT	CASSQAGTTALDTQYF
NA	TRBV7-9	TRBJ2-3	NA	TGTGCCAGCAGCTTAGACGGGGTCGGTTCAGATACGCAGTATTTT	CASSLDGVGSDTQYF
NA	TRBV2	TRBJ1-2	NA	TGTGCCAGCAGTGAAGCTAACCAGGGTTCTGGCTACACCTTC	CASSEANQGSGYTF
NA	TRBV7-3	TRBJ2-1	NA	TGTGCCAGCAGCCCATCGCCGACAGGTGGGCAGTTCTTC	CASSPSPTGGQFF
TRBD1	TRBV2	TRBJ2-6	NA	TGTGCCAGCAGGGAGACAGGGGAGGCCAACGTCCTGACTTTC	CASRETGEANVLTF
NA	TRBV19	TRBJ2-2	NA	TGTGCCAGTAGTATAGTCATCCTAATCGGGGTACCCGGGGAGCTGTTTTTT	CASSIVILIGVPGELFF
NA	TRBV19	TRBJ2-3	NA	TGTGCCAGTTCGCAAGCCAGGGTCGTCGGTACTGGTACGCAGTATTTT	CASSQARVVGTGTQYF
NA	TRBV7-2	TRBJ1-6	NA	TGTGCCAGCAGCCCGTTGCAGGGGTCACCCCTCCACTTT	CASSPLQGSPLHF
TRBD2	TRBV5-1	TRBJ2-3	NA	TGCGCCAGCAGCCCCCTGGGGGGGGATACGCAGTATTTT	CASSPLGGDTQYF
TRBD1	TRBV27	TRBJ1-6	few	TGTGCCAGCAGTTTCGTATTCAGGGGGCCTTCACCCCTCCACTTT	CASSFVFRGPSPLHF
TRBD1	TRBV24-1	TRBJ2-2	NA	TGTGCCACCAGTGATCTGGACAGGGATGACGGGGAGCTGTTTTTT	CATSDLDRDDGELFF
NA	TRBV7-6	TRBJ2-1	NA	TGTGCCAGCAGCTTACCAGGGAAGTCGCATGAGCAGTTCTTC	CASSLPGKSHEQFF
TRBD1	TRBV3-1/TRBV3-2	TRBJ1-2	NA	TGTGCCAGCAGCCAAGATGTTCAAGGGGGCAACTATGGCTACACCTTC	CASSQDVQGGNYGYTF
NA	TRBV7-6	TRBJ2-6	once	TGTGCCAGCAGCTTATCTCAGGGTGGTGGGGCCAACGTCCTGACTTTC	CASSLSQGGGANVLTF
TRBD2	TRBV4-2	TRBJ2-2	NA	TGTGCCAGCAGCCAAGGGGAGCGGGGGGGCTCCGGCGGGGAGCTGTTTTTT	CASSQGERGGSGGELFF
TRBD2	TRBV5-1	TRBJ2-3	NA	TGCGCCAGCAGCTTGGGGGCTAGCGGGTACACAGATACGCAGTATTTT	CASSLGASGYTDTQYF
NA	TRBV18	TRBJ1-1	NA	TGTGCCAGCTCACCGCGGGGACTGAACACTGAAGCTTTCTTT	CASSPRGLNTEAFF
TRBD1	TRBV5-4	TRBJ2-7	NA	TGTGCCAGCACCAGACAGGGGGCGCCGAACGAGCAGTACTTC	CASTRQGAPNEQYF
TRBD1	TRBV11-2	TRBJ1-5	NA	TGTGCCAGCAGTTTGAACAGGGGGAGTCAGCCCCAGCATTTT	CASSLNRGSQPQHF
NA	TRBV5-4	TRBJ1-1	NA	TGTGCCAGCAGCTTGGATTCCATGAACACTGAAGCTTTCTTT	CASSLDSMNTEAFF
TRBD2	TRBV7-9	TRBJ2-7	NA	TGTGCCAGCAGCCACAAACGGCTAGCGGGGCTGTACGAGCAGTACTTC	CASSHKRLAGLYEQYF
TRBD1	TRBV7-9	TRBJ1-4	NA	TGTGCCAGCAGCTCGCCCCGGGACAGAACTAATGAAAAACTGTTTTTT	CASSSPRDRTNEKLFF
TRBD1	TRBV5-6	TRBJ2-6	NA	TGTGCCAGCAGCTGGGTTACAGGGGGCACTGGGGCCAACGTCCTGACTTTC	CASSWVTGGTGANVLTF
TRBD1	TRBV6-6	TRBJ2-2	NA	TGTGCCAGCAGAGGACAGGGTAACACCGGGGAGCTGTTTTTT	CASRGQGNTGELFF
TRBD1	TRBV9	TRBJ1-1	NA	TGTGCCAGCAGCGCGGGACAGGGCAACACTGAAGCTTTCTTT	CASSAGQGNTEAFF
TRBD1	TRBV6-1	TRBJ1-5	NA	TGTGCCAGCAGTGAATTGTTACAGGGGGCAGGTCAGCCCCAGCATTTT	CASSELLQGAGQPQHF
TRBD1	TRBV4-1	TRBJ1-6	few	TGCGCCAGCAGCCAGGTCGGACAGGGCGATTCACCCCTCCACTTT	CASSQVGQGDSPLHF
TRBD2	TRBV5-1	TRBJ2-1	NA	TGCGCCAGCAGCACTAGCGGGGGGGCCCGTTACAATGAGCAGTTCTTC	CASSTSGGARYNEQFF
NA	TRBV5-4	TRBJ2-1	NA	TGTGCCAGCAGGACACCTAAGGCTGTAAATGAGCAGTTCTTC	CASRTPKAVNEQFF
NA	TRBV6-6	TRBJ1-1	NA	TGTGCCAGCAGCCCTTCGGTGTTGAACACTGAAGCTTTCTTT	CASSPSVLNTEAFF
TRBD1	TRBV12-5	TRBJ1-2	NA	TGTGCTAGTGGTTTGGTAGGGACAGACTATGGCTACACCTTC	CASGLVGTDYGYTF
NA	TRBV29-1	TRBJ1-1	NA	TGCAGCGGCCGTGCCGGGGTCACTGAAGCTTTCTTT	CSGRAGVTEAFF
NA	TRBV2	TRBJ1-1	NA	TGTGCCAGCAGTCTTGGACGGGGGAACACTGAAGCTTTCTTT	CASSLGRGNTEAFF
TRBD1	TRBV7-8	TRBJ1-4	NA	TGTGCCAGCAGCTCCGGGACAGGGGCTAATGAAAAACTGTTTTTT	CASSSGTGANEKLFF
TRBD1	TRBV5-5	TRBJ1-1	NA	TGTGCCAGCAGCCGACAGGGTACGGGCACTGAAGCTTTCTTT	CASSRQGTGTEAFF
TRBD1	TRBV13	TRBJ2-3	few	TGTGCCAGCAGCTCGATACCCGGGACAGGGATCACAGATACGCAGTATTTT	CASSSIPGTGITDTQYF
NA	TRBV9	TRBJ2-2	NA	TGTGCCAGCAGCCAAGGACGCCGGGGACATACCGGGGAGCTGTTTTTT	CASSQGRRGHTGELFF
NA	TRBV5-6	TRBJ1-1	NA	TGTGCCAGCAGCTGGGGGCTTTCGAGGGGCACTGAAGCTTTCTTT	CASSWGLSRGTEAFF
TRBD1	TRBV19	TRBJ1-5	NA	TGTGCCAGTAGTAGGGGGGGACAGGGCCCCTATAGCAATCAGCCCCAGCATTTT	CASSRGGQGPYSNQPQHF
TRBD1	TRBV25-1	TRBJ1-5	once	TGTGCCAGCAGTGAATCGGGACAGGGGGCCAATCAGCCCCAGCATTTT	CASSESGQGANQPQHF
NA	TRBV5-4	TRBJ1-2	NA	TGTGCCAGCAGCTGGACAGCTGACTATGGCTACACCTTC	CASSWTADYGYTF
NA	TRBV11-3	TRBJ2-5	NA	TGTGCCAGCAGCTCGGAGGCGGAGACCCAGTACTTC	CASSSEAETQYF
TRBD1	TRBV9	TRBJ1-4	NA	TGTGCCAGCAGCGCCGGGACAGGGCCGGCTTATGAAAAACTGTTTTTT	CASSAGTGPAYEKLFF
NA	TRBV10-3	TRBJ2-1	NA	TGTGCCATCAGCACGCTCTTGAGCTCCTACAATGAGCAGTTCTTC	CAISTLLSSYNEQFF